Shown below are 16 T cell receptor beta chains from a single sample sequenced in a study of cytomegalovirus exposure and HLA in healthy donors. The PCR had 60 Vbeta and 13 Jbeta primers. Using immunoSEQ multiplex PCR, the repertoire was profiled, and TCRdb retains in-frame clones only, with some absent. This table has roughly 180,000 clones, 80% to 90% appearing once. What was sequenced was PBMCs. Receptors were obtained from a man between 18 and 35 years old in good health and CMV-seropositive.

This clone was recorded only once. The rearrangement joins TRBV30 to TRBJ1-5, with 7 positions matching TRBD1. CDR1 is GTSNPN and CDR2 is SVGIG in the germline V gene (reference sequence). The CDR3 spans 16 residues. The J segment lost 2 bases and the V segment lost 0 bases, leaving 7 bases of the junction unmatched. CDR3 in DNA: TGTGCCTGGAGTGTAAGAGGGGGCGTTGGCAATCAGCCCCAGCATTTT. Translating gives CAWSVRGGVGNQPQHF. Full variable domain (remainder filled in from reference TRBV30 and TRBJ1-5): SQTIHQWPATLVQPVGSPLSLECTVEGTSNPNLYWYRQAAGRGLQLLFYSVGIGQISSEVPQNLSASRPQDRQFILSSKKLLLSDSGFYLCAWSVRGGVGNQPQHFGDGTRLSIL.

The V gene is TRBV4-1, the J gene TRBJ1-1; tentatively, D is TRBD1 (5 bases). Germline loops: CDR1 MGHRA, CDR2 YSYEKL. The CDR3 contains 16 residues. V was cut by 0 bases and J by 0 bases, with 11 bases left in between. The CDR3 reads CASSQDSGLLNTEAFF. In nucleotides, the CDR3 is TGCGCCAGCAGCCAAGACTCGGGACTTCTGAACACTGAAGCTTTCTTT.

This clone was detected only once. In nucleotides, the CDR3 is TGTGCCAGCAGCCAAGCATCGACCCGGAGGCTCACAGATACGCAGTATTTT. Its protein product is CASSQASTRRLTDTQYF. The chain combines TRBV14 with TRBJ2-3, with TRBD2 as a possible D gene (5 bases). The CDR3 is 17 amino acids. Germline loops: CDR1 SGHDN, CDR2 FVKESK. Deletions cut 1 base from V and 2 bases from J, with 16 bases between.

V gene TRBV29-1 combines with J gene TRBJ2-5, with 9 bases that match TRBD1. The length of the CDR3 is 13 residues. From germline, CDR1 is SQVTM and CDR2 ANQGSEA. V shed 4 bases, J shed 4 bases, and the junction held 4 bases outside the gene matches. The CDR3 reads CSVAHRGLETQYF. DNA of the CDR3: TGCAGCGTTGCCCACAGGGGGCTAGAGACCCAGTACTTC.

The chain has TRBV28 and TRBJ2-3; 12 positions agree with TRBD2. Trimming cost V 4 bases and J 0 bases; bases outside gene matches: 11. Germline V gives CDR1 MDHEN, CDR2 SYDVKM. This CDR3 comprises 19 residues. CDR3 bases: TGTGCCAGCAGTTCTCAATTACTAGCGGGGGGTTCTAGCACAGATACGCAGTATTTT. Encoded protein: CASSSQLLAGGSSTDTQYF.

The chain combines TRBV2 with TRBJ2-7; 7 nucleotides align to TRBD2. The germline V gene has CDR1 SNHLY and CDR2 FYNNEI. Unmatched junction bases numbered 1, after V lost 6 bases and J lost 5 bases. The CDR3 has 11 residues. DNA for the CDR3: TGTGCCAGCAGGGGGGGGAACGAGCAGTACTTC. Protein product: CASRGGNEQYF.

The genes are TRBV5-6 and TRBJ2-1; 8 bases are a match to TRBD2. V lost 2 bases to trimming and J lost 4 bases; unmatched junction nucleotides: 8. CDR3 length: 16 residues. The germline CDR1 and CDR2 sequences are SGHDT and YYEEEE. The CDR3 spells CASSLDRRGAYNEQFF. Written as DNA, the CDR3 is TGTGCCAGCAGCTTAGATAGGCGGGGGGCTTACAATGAGCAGTTCTTC.

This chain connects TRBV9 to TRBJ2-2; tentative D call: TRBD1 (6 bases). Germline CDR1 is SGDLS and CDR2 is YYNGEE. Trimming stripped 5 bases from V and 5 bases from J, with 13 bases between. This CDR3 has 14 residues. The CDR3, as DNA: TGTGCCAGCAGTAATAAGGGGGTTACCGGGGAGCTGTTTTTT. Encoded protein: CASSNKGVTGELFF. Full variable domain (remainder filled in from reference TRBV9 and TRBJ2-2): DSGVTQTPKHLITATGQRVTLRCSPRSGDLSVYWYQQSLDQGLQFLIQYYNGEERAKGNILERFSAQQFPDLHSELNLSSLELGDSALYFCASSNKGVTGELFFGEGSRLTVL.

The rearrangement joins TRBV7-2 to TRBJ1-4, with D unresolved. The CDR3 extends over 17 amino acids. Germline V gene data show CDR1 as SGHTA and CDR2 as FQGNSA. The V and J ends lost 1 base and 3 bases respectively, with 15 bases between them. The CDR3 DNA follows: TGTGCCAGCAGCTTAGGGGTATCCCGAGCGGCTAATGAAAAACTGTTTTTT. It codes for CASSLGVSRAANEKLFF.

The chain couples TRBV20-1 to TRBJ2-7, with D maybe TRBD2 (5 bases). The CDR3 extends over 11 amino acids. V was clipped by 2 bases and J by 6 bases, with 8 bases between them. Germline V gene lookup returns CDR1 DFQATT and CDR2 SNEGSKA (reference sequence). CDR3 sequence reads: CSARFGIEQYF. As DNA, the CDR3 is TGCAGTGCTAGATTCGGGATCGAGCAGTACTTC.

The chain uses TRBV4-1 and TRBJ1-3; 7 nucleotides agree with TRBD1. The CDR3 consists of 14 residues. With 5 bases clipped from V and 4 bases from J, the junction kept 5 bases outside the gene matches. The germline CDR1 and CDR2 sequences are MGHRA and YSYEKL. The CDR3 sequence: CASSSQGKGNTIYF. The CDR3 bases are TGCGCCAGCAGCTCACAGGGGAAGGGAAACACCATATATTTT.

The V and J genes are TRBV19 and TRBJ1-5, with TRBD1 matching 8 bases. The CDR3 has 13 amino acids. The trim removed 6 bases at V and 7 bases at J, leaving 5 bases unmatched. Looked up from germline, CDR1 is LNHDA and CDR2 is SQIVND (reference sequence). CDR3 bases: TGTGCCAGTAGAGACAGGGGAAAACAGCCCCAGCATTTT. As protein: CASRDRGKQPQHF.

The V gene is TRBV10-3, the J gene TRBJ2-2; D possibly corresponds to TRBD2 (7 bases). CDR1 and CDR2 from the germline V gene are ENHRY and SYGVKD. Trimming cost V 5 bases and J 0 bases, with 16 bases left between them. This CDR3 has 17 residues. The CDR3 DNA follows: TGTGCCATCAGTTTTTCTGGCGGGGGCGCGAACACCGGGGAGCTGTTTTTT. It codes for CAISFSGGGANTGELFF.

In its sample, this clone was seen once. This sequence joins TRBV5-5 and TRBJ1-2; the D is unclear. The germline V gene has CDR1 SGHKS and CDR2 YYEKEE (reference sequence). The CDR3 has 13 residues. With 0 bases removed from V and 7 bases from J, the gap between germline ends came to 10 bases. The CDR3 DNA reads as TGTGCCAGCAGCTTGGCCTACGAAGCTGGCTACACCTTC. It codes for CASSLAYEAGYTF.

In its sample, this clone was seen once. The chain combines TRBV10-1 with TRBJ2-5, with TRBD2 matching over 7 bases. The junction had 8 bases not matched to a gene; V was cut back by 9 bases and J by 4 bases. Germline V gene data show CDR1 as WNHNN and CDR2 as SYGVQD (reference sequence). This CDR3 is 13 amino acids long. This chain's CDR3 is CASSAGVVETQYF. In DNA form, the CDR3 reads TGCGCCAGTAGCGCGGGGGTTGTAGAGACCCAGTACTTC.

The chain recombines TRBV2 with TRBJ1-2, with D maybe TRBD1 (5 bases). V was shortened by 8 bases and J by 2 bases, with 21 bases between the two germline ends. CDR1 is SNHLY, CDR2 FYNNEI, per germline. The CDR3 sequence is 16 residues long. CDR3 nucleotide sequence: TGTGCCAGCGCGGCGGGACCCCCGGAGGCGAACTATGGCTACACCTTC. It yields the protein CASAAGPPEANYGYTF.